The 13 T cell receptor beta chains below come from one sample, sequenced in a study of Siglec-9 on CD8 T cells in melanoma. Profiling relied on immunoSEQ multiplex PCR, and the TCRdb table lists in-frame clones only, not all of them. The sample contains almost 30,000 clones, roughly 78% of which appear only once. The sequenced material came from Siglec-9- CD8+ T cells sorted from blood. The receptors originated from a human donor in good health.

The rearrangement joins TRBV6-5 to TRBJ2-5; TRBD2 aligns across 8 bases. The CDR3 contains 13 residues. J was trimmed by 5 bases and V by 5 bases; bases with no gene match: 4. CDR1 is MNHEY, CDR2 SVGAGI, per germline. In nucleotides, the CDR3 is TGTGCCAGCAGTCTCGGGGGGGTGGAGACCCAGTACTTC. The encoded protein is CASSLGGVETQYF.

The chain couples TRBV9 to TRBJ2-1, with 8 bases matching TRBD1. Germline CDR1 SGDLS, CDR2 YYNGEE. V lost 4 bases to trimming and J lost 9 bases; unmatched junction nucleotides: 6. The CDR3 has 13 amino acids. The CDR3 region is CASSPRRGPEQFF. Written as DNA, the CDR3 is TGTGCCAGCAGCCCCCGCAGGGGGCCTGAGCAGTTCTTC.

The CDR3 DNA follows: TGTGCCAGCAGTCCAAGCCCGGGACAGTGGTACTTC. Residues: CASSPSPGQWYF. This chain uses TRBV27 with TRBJ2-7; 7 bases are shared with TRBD1. The CDR3 spans 12 residues. Germline V CDR1 and CDR2: MNHEY, SMNVEV (reference sequence). V lost 5 bases, J lost 12 bases, and 10 bases stayed unmatched.

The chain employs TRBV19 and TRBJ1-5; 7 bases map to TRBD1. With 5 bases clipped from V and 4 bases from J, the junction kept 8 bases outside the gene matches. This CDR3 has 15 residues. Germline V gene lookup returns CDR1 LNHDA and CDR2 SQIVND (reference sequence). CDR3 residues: CASSLRDSFNQPQHF. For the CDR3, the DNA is TGTGCCAGTAGTCTACGGGACAGCTTTAATCAGCCCCAGCATTTT.

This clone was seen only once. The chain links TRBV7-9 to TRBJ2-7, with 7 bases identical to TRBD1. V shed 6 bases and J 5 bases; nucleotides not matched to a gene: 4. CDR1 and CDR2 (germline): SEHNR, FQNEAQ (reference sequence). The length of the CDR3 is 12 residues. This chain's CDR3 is CASRSTGDEQYF. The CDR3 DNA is TGTGCCAGCAGGTCCACAGGGGACGAGCAGTACTTC.

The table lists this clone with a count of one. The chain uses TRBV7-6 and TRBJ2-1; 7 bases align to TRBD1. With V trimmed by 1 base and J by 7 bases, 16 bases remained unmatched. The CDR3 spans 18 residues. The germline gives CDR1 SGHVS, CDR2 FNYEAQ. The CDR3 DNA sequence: TGTGCCAGCAGCTTAGTAATAGAAACAGGGGATTCTGCTAATGAGCAGTTCTTC. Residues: CASSLVIETGDSANEQFF.

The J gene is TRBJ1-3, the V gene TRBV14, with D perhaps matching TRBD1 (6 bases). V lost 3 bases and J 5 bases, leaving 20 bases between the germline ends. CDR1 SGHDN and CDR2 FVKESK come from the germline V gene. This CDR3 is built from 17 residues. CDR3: CASSQSKGGSIRNTIYF. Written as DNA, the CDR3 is TGTGCCAGCAGCCAGTCGAAGGGGGGGTCCATCAGAAACACCATATATTTT.

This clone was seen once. The CDR3 DNA follows: TGCGCCAGCAGCCAAATCCCTCGTCAAAAACTGTTTTTT. Translating gives CASSQIPRQKLFF. The chain employs TRBV4-1 and TRBJ1-4, with D hard to call. Germline loops: CDR1 MGHRA, CDR2 YSYEKL. The CDR3 runs to 13 residues. Trimming removed 2 bases at V and 9 bases at J, with 10 bases between.

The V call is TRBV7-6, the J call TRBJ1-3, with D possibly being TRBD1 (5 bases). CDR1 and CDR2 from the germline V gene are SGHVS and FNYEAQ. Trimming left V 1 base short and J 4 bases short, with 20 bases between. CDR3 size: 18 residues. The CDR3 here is CASSLEQGRVLSGNTIYF. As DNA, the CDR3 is TGTGCCAGCAGCTTAGAGCAGGGTCGGGTTCTCTCCGGAAACACCATATATTTT.

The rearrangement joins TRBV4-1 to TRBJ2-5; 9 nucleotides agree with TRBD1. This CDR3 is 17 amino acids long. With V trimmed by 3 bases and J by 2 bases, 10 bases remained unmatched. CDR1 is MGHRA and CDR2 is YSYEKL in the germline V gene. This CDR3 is CASSQPGTGPVQETQYF. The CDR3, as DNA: TGCGCCAGCAGCCAGCCCGGGACAGGGCCAGTACAAGAGACCCAGTACTTC.

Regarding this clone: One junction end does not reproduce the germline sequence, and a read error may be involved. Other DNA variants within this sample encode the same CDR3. The CDR3 nucleotides read TGTGCCAGTAGGATAGGGGGGATGAACACTGAAGCTTTCTTT. Translated, it gives CASRIGGMNTEAFF. The chain combines TRBV19 with TRBJ1-1, with TRBD1 as a possible D gene (6 bases). Per the germline V gene, CDR1 is LNHDA and CDR2 is SQIVND (reference sequence). The CDR3 has 14 amino acids.

CDR3 loop: CASSSTRPSRSPLHF. The CDR3 nucleotides read TGTGCCAGCAGTTCGACAAGACCCTCGAGGTCACCCCTCCACTTT. This rearrangement joins TRBV27 to TRBJ1-6; D call uncertain. Trimming took off 4 bases at V and 10 bases at J, with 17 bases between the two ends. Germline CDR1 reads MNHEY; CDR2 reads SMNVEV (reference sequence). CDR3 length: 15 residues.

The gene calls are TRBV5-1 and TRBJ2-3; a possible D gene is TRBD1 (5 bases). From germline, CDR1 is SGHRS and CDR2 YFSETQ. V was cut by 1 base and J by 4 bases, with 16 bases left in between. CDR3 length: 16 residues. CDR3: CASSLKGSGYADTQYF. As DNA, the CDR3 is TGCGCCAGCAGCTTGAAGGGGTCAGGGTATGCAGATACGCAGTATTTT.